The sequence of this T cell receptor beta chain was determined in a study of T cell responses to AZD1222 COVID-19 vaccine. Notes on the study in general: Recipients of two AZD1222 doses showed rising Spike-specific TCR breadth and depth. Donors skewed white British and female; clonal diversity was possibly underestimated.

Note on this clone: As yet, its antigen is unknown.

Produced via immunoSEQ multiplex PCR; TCRdb's table is partial and in-frame only. The sample carries about 54,000 clones, roughly 80% recorded once. The sequencing used peripheral blood, collected on day 0 of AZD1222 vaccination. The sequence was collected from an adult in good health.

The CDR3 DNA follows: TGTGCCAGCAGCGTAGACCCCGCGGGACTAGGTTTGGCAGATACGCAGTATTTT. Its protein product is CASSVDPAGLGLADTQYF. The chain combines TRBV9 with TRBJ2-3; TRBD2 matches at 8 bases. The junction had 13 bases not matched to a gene; V was cut back by 0 bases and J by 4 bases. CDR3 length equals 18 residues. The germline V gene has CDR1 SGDLS and CDR2 YYNGEE.